This TCR beta chain was profiled in a study of read filtering for tumor transcriptome and immune sequencing. General study results and limits: IR-seq captured clonotypes deeper and more reliably than RNA-seq.

This clonotype has a count of ten or more. As yet, its antigen is unknown. V was clipped by 1 base and J by 7 bases, with 11 bases between them. Germline CDR1 reads WNHNN; CDR2 reads SYGVQD (reference sequence). The CDR3 runs 13 residues. This library used around 400 ng RNA and molecular barcoded adaptors spanning alpha/delta and beta/gamma chains. One entry per CDR3 protein, called by TCRdb with MiXCR from the reads. The sample shows approximately 62,000 distinct CDR3 sequences, approximately 19% of them seen only once. Sequenced input: a population of CD138-negative cells sorted from bone marrow. V gene TRBV10-1 combines with J gene TRBJ2-7; the D gene is possibly TRBD1 (6 bases). This sequence was found in a donor aged 40 or over with multiple myeloma. DNA for the CDR3: TGCGCCAGCAGTGAGTTTCAGGGGCGGGAGCAGTACTTC. It specifies CASSEFQGREQYF.